This T cell receptor beta chain derives from a study of control samples from healthy donors and cancer patients. The CDR3 has 15 amino acids. Per germline, CDR1 LGHNA and CDR2 YNFKEQ. With V trimmed by 0 bases and J by 3 bases, 1 base remained unmatched. Profiling relied on immunoSEQ multiplex PCR, and the TCRdb table lists in-frame clones only, not all of them. This sample has tens of thousands of clones, with around 85% found just once. Sequenced material: PBMCs. The V gene is TRBV4-2, the J gene TRBJ2-3; TRBD2 matches 9 bases. This TCR came from a man in his fifties or sixties with head and neck cancer. CDR3 coding DNA: TGTGCCAGCAGCCAAGATCTAGCGGGGACAGATACGCAGTATTTT. Amino acids: CASSQDLAGTDTQYF.